Listed here are 21 T cell receptor beta chains from one sample, sequenced in a study of T-cell memory formation after mild COVID-19. TCRdb used MiXCR to reprocess the 5' RACE reads, holding one entry per CDR3 protein. Here the sample spans hundreds of thousands of distinct CDR3 sequences, roughly 20% being singletons. Sequencing was performed on PBMCs or a T cell subset sorted from them (not recorded which). These receptor sequences come from an adult woman who had mild COVID-19 (a few samples of this study predate the infection). Cell type and time point are not known.

This clonotype turned up a few times. V and J are TRBV12-3 or TRBV12-4 and TRBJ2-7; TRBD1 matches 8 bases. The CDR3 sequence is 12 residues long. This CDR3 reads CSMWTGMGEQYF. CDR3 nucleotide sequence: TGTTCAATGTGGACAGGGATGGGCGAGCAGTACTTC.

This clonotype was counted once. This chain uses TRBV6-2 or TRBV6-3 with TRBJ1-1; D ambiguous. Trimming pared 6 bases from V and 0 bases from J, leaving 8 bases between. The CDR3 has 13 amino acids. The germline V gene has CDR1 MNHEY and CDR2 SVGEGT. The CDR3 bases are TGTGCCAGCAGCTCCAACATGAACACTGAAGCTTTCTTT. Residues: CASSSNMNTEAFF.

This clonotype showed up just a few times. This chain joins TRBV6-2 or TRBV6-3 and TRBJ1-5; 7 bases map to TRBD1. The germline gives CDR1 MNHEY, CDR2 SVGEGT. V shed 8 bases and J 0 bases; nucleotides not matched to a gene: 1. The CDR3 runs 13 residues. CDR3 nucleotides: TGTGCCAGCCGGGACAGTAGCAATCAGCCCCAGCATTTT. It specifies CASRDSSNQPQHF.

The rearrangement links TRBV24-1 to TRBJ1-5; perhaps TRBD1 as D (6 bases). V gave up 12 bases and J gave up 3 bases, with 11 bases separating them. The CDR3 has 12 amino acids. The V gene's germline CDR1 is KGHDR and CDR2 SFDVKD. The CDR3 here is CAVRQDNQPQHF. DNA for the CDR3: TGTGCCGTACGACAGGACAATCAGCCCCAGCATTTT.

Concerning this clonotype itself: No conserved phenylalanine or tryptophan is present at the end of the CDR3, so a read error is the likely explanation. The DNA is left out, because the CDR3 cannot be placed on it with certainty; the CDR3 is given as TCRdb lists it. The V and J genes are TRBV19 and TRBJ2-5; TRBD1 was called by the table and not checked on the DNA. Germline CDR1 is LNHDA and CDR2 is SQIVND (reference sequence). Ends included, the CDR3 has 12 residues. CDR3 region: CASSTTWGTRIV.

The rearrangement uses TRBV5-1 and TRBJ1-5; unclear D gene. The germline V and J ends were trimmed by 0 bases and 5 bases, with 6 bases remaining between them. Germline loops: CDR1 SGHRS, CDR2 YFSETQ. The CDR3 covers 13 residues. The CDR3 DNA reads as TGCGCCAGCAGCTTGGCCGTCGATCAGCCCCAGCATTTT. It is translated as CASSLAVDQPQHF.

This clonotype was detected a few times. The rearrangement joins TRBV27 to TRBJ1-1; tentatively, D is TRBD1 (6 bases). In germline, CDR1 is MNHEY, CDR2 SMNVEV (reference sequence). The CDR3 runs to 11 residues. The V gene lost 3 bases and the J gene lost 11 bases, with 10 bases spanning the gap. For the CDR3, the DNA is TGTGCCAGCAGTTTGAGGGGGGTGGCTTTCTTT. Protein product: CASSLRGVAFF.

This clonotype was found a few times. The V gene is TRBV24-1, the J gene TRBJ2-6; TRBD2 matches 8 bases. Germline lookup yields CDR1 KGHDR and CDR2 SFDVKD. V shed 5 bases, J shed 4 bases, and the junction held 6 bases outside the gene matches. The CDR3 contains 16 residues. CDR3 region: CATSAGGAAGANVLTF. CDR3 coding DNA: TGTGCCACCAGTGCCGGGGGGGCTGCGGGGGCCAACGTCCTGACTTTC.

CDR3 loop: CAARRRGRMDNEQFF. CDR3 in DNA: TGTGCCGCCCGGAGGAGAGGGAGGATGGACAATGAGCAGTTCTTC. The chain employs TRBV6-1 and TRBJ2-1; possible D gene TRBD2, 6 bases. CDR3 size: 15 residues. Germline CDR1 is MNHNS and CDR2 is SASEGT. V gave up 11 bases and J gave up 5 bases, with 22 bases separating them.

This clonotype was counted ten times or more. V and J are TRBV4-2 and TRBJ2-5; 10 bases agree with TRBD2. CDR3 size: 18 residues. V gave up 2 bases and J gave up 6 bases; unmatched junction bases: 15. In germline, CDR1 is LGHNA, CDR2 YNFKEQ. The CDR3 sequence: CASSQLTWTSGGWKTQYF. The CDR3 nucleotides read TGTGCCAGCAGCCAACTCACCTGGACTAGCGGCGGATGGAAGACCCAGTACTTC.

This clonotype was counted only a few times. The CDR3 loop reads CASLRRTSGRRTGELFF. The CDR3, as DNA: TGTGCCAGCCTAAGAAGGACTAGCGGGAGAAGGACCGGGGAGCTGTTTTTT. This chain connects TRBV6-2 or TRBV6-3 to TRBJ2-2; 13 positions match TRBD2. The CDR3 is 17 amino acids. V shed 8 bases and J 5 bases; nucleotides not matched to a gene: 11. Per the germline V gene, CDR1 is MNHEY and CDR2 is SVGEGT.

The chain carries TRBV7-9 and TRBJ2-2, with 7 bases aligning to TRBD2. Germline V gives CDR1 SEHNR, CDR2 FQNEAQ (reference sequence). The CDR3 has 15 residues. Trimming cost V 1 base and J 4 bases; bases outside gene matches: 3. Here the CDR3 reads CASSLVGTTTGELFF. CDR3 sequence (DNA): TGTGCCAGCAGCTTAGTCGGGACTACCACCGGGGAGCTGTTTTTT.

This clonotype came up a few times. The gene calls are TRBV10-3 and TRBJ2-5; D unresolved. This CDR3 contains 13 residues. The V and J ends lost 0 bases and 5 bases respectively, with 7 bases between them. Germline CDR1 ENHRY, CDR2 SYGVKD. The CDR3 bases are TGTGCCATCAGTGAGTCGAATTCTGAGACCCAGTACTTC. Translating it yields CAISESNSETQYF.

In this sample, this clonotype turned up a few times. The chain carries TRBV6-2 or TRBV6-3 and TRBJ1-5, with D possibly TRBD1 on 5 matching bases. V lost 8 bases to trimming and J lost 0 bases, with 14 bases between them. This CDR3 contains 15 residues. Looked up from germline, CDR1 is MNHEY and CDR2 is SVGEGT. The CDR3 coding sequence is TGTGCCAGCCTTGACGGAGGGGTTAGCAATCAGCCCCAGCATTTT. This codes for CASLDGGVSNQPQHF.

The chain uses TRBV29-1 and TRBJ2-1; tentatively, D is TRBD1 or TRBD2 (5 bases each). The CDR3 sequence is 14 residues long. CDR1 and CDR2 from the germline V gene are SQVTM and ANQGSEA. The V end lost 7 bases, the J end lost 2 bases, and 15 bases lay between the germline ends. This chain's CDR3 is CSGGVPGPYNEQFF. The CDR3 nucleotides read TGCAGCGGCGGTGTTCCGGGGCCCTACAATGAGCAGTTCTTC.

The V call is TRBV12-3 or TRBV12-4, the J call TRBJ1-6, with D perhaps matching TRBD1 (5 bases). V was trimmed by 1 base and J by 5 bases, leaving 6 bases between them. The CDR3 consists of 14 residues. The CDR3 coding sequence is TGTGCCAGCAGTTTAGTGGACAATAATTCACCCCTCCACTTT. Its translation is CASSLVDNNSPLHF.

This clonotype was recorded a few times. The chain uses TRBV15 and TRBJ2-5; D is perhaps TRBD1 or TRBD2 (5 bases each). Germline V gene lookup returns CDR1 LNHNV and CDR2 YYDKDF (reference sequence). The CDR3 runs 14 residues. V was clipped by 3 bases and J by 5 bases, with 13 bases between them. In DNA, the CDR3 is TGTGCCACCAGCAGGGATTGGGACCCGGAGACCCAGTACTTC. Protein product: CATSRDWDPETQYF.

This chain uses TRBV4-2 with TRBJ2-1; 8 nucleotides agree with TRBD2. Germline V gene sequence: CDR1 LGHNA, CDR2 YNFKEQ. V trimming: 3 bases; J trimming: 4 bases; junction bases outside the gene matches: 8. The CDR3 runs 16 residues. DNA for the CDR3: TGTGCCAGCAGCCAGGTCCAAACGGGAGGGTACAATGAGCAGTTCTTC. This sequence encodes CASSQVQTGGYNEQFF.

This clonotype was observed a few times. The genes are TRBV29-1 and TRBJ1-4; D is uncertain. Germline V gene lookup returns CDR1 SQVTM and CDR2 ANQGSEA. The CDR3 has 14 residues. V was cut by 1 base and J by 10 bases, with 16 bases left in between. CDR3 nucleotide sequence: TGCAGCGTTGAAGGGACGGGGTCGGCGGGAAAACTGTTTTTT. Its translation is CSVEGTGSAGKLFF.

This clonotype has at least ten counts. The chain recombines TRBV5-1 with TRBJ2-7; D uncertain. V gave up 3 bases and J gave up 2 bases, with 12 bases separating them. Germline V gives CDR1 SGHRS, CDR2 YFSETQ. This CDR3 has 14 residues. Here the CDR3 DNA reads TGCGCCAGCAGCTCCCGTATGATTCCCTACGAGCAGTACTTC. Protein product: CASSSRMIPYEQYF. Complete variable domain (other parts from reference TRBV5-1 and TRBJ2-7): KAGVTQTPRYLIKTRGQQVTLSCSPISGHRSVSWYQQTPGQGLQFLFEYFSETQRNKGNFPGRFSGRQFSNSRSEMNVSTLELGDSALYLCASSSRMIPYEQYFGPGTRLTVT.

This clonotype showed up many times. The V and J genes are TRBV27 and TRBJ1-5; no clear D gene. V lost 6 bases to trimming and J lost 0 bases, with 6 bases between them. This CDR3 has 13 residues. Germline V CDR1 and CDR2: MNHEY, SMNVEV (reference sequence). In nucleotides, the CDR3 is TGTGCCAGCAGCTATTATAGCAATCAGCCCCAGCATTTT. Its protein product is CASSYYSNQPQHF.